This TCR beta chain was profiled in a study of CD8+ T cells in alopecia areata. Worth noting for this clone: Its cognate antigen is unknown.

RNA was isolated and reverse transcribed to cDNA, the sequencing template. The protocol was immunoSEQ multiplex PCR, while the TCRdb copy is restricted to in-frame clones and leaves out a portion. The table lists 200,000 to 250,000 clones, approximately 40% of them singletons. V was cut by 11 bases and J by 5 bases, with 12 bases left in between. The CDR3 has 11 amino acids. The germline CDR1 and CDR2 sequences are SNHLY and FYNNEI. The treatment denotes: oral pan-JAK inhibitor, 5-10 mg twice daily. In alopecia areata patients, both lesional scalp punch biopsies and peripheral blood were collected. The study's findings and limits: The study also sequences resident alphabeta T cells of normal skin in scalp samples. Tofacitinib significantly reduced both scalp clonality and expanded CD8+ clones among the top 100.

The sequenced sample was CD4+ T cells sorted from blood, obtained around week 37, from a patient treated with tofacitinib. This sequence was found in a human donor with alopecia areata. The V call is TRBV2, the J call TRBJ1-1; tentative D call: TRBD1 (5 bases). The CDR3 DNA is TGTGCCGGGAGGTGGACAACTGAAGCTTTCTTT. Encoded protein: CAGRWTTEAFF.